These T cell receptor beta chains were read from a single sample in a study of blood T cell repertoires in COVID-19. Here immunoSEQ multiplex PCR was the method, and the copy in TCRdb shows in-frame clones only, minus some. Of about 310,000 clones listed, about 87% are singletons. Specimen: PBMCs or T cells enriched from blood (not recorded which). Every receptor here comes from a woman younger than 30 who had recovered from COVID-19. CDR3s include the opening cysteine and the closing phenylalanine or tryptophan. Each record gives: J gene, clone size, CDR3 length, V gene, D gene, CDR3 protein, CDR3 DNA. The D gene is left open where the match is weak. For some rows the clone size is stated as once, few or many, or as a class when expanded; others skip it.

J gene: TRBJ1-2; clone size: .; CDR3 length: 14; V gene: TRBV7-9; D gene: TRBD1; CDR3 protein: CASSQPGTVYGYTF; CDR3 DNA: TGTGCCAGCAGCCAACCCGGGACAGTCTATGGCTACACCTTC
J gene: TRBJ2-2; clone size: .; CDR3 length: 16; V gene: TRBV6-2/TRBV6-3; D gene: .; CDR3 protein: CASSYNGGWNTGELFF; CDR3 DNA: TGTGCCAGCAGTTACAACGGGGGATGGAACACCGGGGAGCTGTTTTTT
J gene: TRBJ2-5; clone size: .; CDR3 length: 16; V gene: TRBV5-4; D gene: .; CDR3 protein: CASSLDTSQVQETQYF; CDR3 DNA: TGTGCCAGCAGCTTGGATACTAGCCAGGTACAAGAGACCCAGTACTTC
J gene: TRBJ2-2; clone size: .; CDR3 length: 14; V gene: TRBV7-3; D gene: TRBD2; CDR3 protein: CASSFSGTGGELFF; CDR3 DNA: TGTGCCAGCAGCTTTAGCGGGACGGGCGGGGAGCTGTTTTTT
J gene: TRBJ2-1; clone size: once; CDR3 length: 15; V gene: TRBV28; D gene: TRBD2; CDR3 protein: CASSLGTSGRGEQFF; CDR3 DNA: TGTGCCAGCAGTTTGGGGACTAGCGGGAGGGGTGAGCAGTTCTTC
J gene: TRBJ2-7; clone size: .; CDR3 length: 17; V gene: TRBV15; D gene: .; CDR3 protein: CATSRDYMGQGSYEQYF; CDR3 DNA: TGTGCCACCAGCAGAGATTACATGGGGCAGGGATCCTACGAGCAGTACTTC
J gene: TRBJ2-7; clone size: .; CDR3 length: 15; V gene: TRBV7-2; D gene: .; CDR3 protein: CASSLGPRRGLEQYF; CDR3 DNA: TGTGCCAGCAGCTTAGGACCAAGGAGGGGGCTCGAGCAGTACTTC
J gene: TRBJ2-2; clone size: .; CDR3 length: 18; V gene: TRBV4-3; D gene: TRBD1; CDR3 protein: CASSQEVGDREYSGELFF; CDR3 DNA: TGCGCCAGCAGCCAAGAGGTGGGGGACAGGGAGTATTCCGGGGAGCTGTTTTTT
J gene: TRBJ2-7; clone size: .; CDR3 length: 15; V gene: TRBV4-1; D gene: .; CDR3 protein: CASSPDAGLRYEQYF; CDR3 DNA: TGCGCCAGCAGCCCGGACGCGGGACTCCGTTACGAGCAGTACTTC
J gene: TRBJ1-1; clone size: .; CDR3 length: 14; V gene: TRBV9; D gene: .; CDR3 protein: CASSTGLVGTEAFF; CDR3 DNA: TGTGCCAGCAGCACGGGGTTGGTTGGCACTGAAGCTTTCTTT
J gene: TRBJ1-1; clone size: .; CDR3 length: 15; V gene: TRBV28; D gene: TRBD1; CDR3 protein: CASSSPGTANTEAFF; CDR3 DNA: TGTGCCAGCAGTTCTCCCGGGACAGCGAACACTGAAGCTTTCTTT
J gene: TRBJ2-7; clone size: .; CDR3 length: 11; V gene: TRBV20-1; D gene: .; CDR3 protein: CSAGLRREQYF; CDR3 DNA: TGCAGTGCCGGACTCCGTAGAGAGCAGTACTTC
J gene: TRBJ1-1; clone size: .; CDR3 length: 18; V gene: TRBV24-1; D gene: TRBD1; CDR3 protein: CATSDSGGELTRNTEAFF; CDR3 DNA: TGTGCCACCAGTGATTCAGGGGGCGAACTTACGCGGAACACTGAAGCTTTCTTT
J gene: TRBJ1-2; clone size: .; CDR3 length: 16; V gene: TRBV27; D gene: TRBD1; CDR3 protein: CASRTLWGQGTNGYTF; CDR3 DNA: TGTGCCAGCAGAACCCTTTGGGGACAGGGTACCAATGGCTACACCTTC
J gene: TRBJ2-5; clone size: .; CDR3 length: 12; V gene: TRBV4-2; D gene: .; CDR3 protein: CASSQATETQYF; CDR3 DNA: TGTGCCAGCAGCCAAGCTACGGAGACCCAGTACTTC
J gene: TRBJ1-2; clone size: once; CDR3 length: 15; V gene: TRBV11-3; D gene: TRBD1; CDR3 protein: CASSLAGQGAAGYTF; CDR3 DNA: TGTGCCAGCAGCTTAGCCGGACAGGGGGCTGCCGGCTACACCTTC
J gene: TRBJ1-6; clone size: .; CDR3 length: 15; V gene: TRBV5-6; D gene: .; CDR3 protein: CASSPSRGINSPLHF; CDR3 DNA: TGTGCCAGCAGCCCCTCGCGGGGTATTAATTCACCCCTCCACTTT
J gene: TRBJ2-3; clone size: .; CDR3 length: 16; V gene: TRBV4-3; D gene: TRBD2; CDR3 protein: CASSPRTSGIYDTQYF; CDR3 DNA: TGCGCCAGCAGCCCCCGGACTAGCGGGATATATGATACGCAGTATTTT
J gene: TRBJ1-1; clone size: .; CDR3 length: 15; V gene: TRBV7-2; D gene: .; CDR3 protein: CASSLVLGMNTEAFF; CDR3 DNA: TGTGCCAGCAGCTTAGTACTGGGCATGAACACTGAAGCTTTCTTT
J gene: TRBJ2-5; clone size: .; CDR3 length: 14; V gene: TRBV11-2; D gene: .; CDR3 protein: CASSSPLAWETQYF; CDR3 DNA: TGTGCCAGCAGCTCCCCCCTAGCGTGGGAGACCCAGTACTTC
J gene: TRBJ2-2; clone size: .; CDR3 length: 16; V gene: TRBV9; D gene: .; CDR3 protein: CASSVGSVSNTGELFF; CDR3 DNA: TGTGCCAGCAGCGTAGGATCAGTCTCGAACACCGGGGAGCTGTTTTTT
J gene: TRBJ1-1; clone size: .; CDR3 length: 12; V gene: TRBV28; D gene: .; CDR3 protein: CASGGPGTEAFF; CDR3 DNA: TGTGCCAGCGGGGGCCCTGGAACTGAAGCTTTCTTT
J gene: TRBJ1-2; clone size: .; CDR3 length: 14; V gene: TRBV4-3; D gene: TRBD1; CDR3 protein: CASSHGQANYGYTF; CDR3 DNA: TGCGCCAGCAGCCACGGACAGGCTAACTATGGCTACACCTTC
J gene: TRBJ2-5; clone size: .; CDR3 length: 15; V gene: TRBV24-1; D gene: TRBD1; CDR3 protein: CATSDPTGTQETQYF; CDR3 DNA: TGTGCCACCAGCGACCCGACAGGGACCCAAGAGACCCAGTACTTC
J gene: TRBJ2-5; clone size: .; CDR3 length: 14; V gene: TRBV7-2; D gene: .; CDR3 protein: CASSFTSGFETQYF; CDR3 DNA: TGTGCCAGCAGCTTTACTAGTGGCTTTGAGACCCAGTACTTC
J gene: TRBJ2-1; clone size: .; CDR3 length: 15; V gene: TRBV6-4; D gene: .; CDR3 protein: CASRSRVMSYNEQFF; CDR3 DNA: TGTGCCAGCAGGTCCAGGGTAATGAGTTACAATGAGCAGTTCTTC
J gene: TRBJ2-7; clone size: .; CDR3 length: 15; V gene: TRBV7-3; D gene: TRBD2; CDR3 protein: CASSPGTSGRYEQYF; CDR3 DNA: TGTGCCAGCAGCCCAGGGACTAGCGGGAGGTACGAGCAGTACTTC
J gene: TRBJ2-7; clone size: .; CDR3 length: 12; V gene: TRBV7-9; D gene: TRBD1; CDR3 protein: CAVRGSGNEQYF; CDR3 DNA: TGTGCCGTCAGGGGGAGTGGCAACGAGCAGTACTTC
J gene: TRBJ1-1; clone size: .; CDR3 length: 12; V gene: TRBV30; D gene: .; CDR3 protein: CAWSVRDTEAFF; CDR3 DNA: TGTGCCTGGAGTGTGAGGGACACTGAAGCTTTCTTT
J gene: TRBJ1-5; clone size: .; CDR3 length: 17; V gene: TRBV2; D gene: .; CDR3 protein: CASSGDRRRGYNQPQHF; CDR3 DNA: TGTGCCAGCAGTGGGGACCGACGGAGGGGCTACAATCAGCCCCAGCATTTT
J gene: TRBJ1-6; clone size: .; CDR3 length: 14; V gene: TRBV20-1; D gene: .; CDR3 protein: CSASDTTPGAPLHF; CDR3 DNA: TGCAGTGCTAGTGACACGACCCCCGGGGCACCCCTCCACTTT
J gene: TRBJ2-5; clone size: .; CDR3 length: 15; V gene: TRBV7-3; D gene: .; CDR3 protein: CASSFGGVGQETQYF; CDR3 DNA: TGTGCCAGCAGCTTCGGGGGAGTAGGGCAAGAGACCCAGTACTTC
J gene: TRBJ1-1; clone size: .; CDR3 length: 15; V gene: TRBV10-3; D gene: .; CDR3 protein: CAISEIGGANTEAFF; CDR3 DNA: TGTGCCATCAGTGAGATCGGAGGGGCGAACACTGAAGCTTTCTTT
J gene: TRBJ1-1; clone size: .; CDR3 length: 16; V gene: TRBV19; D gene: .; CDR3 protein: CASSPPPGRGNTEAFF; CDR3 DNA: TGTGCCAGTAGCCCTCCCCCGGGCAGGGGTAACACTGAAGCTTTCTTT
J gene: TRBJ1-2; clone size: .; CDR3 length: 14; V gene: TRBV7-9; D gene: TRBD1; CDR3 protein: CASSPKGQFYGYTF; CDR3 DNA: TGTGCCAGCAGCCCAAAGGGACAGTTCTATGGCTACACCTTC
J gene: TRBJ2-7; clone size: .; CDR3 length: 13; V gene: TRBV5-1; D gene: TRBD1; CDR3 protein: CASRTTGTYEQYF; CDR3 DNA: TGCGCCAGCAGAACGACAGGGACCTACGAGCAGTACTTC
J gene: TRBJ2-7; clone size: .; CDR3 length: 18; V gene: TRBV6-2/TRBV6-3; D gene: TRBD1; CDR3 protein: CASSYSVTGASLRNEQYF; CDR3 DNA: TGTGCCAGCAGTTACTCCGTGACAGGGGCGTCATTGAGGAACGAGCAGTACTTC
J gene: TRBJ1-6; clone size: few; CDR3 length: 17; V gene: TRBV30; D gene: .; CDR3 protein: CAWRTPVRVLYNSPLHF; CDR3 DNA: TGTGCCTGGAGGACGCCCGTCAGGGTTCTCTATAATTCACCCCTCCACTTT
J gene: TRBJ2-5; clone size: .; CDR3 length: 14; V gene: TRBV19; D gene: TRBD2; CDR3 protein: CASSKAGTQETQYF; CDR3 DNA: TGTGCCAGTAGTAAAGCGGGGACCCAAGAGACCCAGTACTTC
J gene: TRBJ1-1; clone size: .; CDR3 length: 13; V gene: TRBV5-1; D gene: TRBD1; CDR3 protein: CASSFGQGLEAFF; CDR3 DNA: TGCGCCAGCAGCTTCGGACAGGGGTTGGAGGCTTTCTTT
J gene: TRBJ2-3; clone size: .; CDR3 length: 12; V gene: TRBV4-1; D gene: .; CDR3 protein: CASSTIMDTQYF; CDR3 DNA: TGCGCCAGCAGCACTATCATGGATACGCAGTATTTT
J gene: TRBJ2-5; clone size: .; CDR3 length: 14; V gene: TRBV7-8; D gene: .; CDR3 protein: CASSSPGTKETQYF; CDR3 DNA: TGTGCCAGCAGCTCCCCCGGGACAAAAGAGACCCAGTACTTC
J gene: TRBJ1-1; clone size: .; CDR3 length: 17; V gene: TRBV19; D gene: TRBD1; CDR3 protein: CASSISHRGREGTEAFF; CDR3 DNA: TGTGCCAGTAGTATATCCCACAGGGGCAGAGAGGGCACTGAAGCTTTCTTT
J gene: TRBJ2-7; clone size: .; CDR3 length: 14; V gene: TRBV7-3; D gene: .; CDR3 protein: CASSLTGSYSEQYF; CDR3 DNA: TGTGCCAGCAGCTTAACCGGGAGCTATAGCGAGCAGTACTTC
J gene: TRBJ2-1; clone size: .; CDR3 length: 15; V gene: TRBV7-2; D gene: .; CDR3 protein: CASSLMSGDYNEQFF; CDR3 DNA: TGTGCCAGCAGCTTAATGTCAGGCGACTACAATGAGCAGTTCTTC